These 2 T cell receptor beta chains originate from one sample sequenced in a study of T cell repertoires in cytomegalovirus infection. In TCRdb, the reads were re-called with MiXCR into one record per CDR3 protein. The table records about 130,000 distinct CDR3 sequences, approximately 9.2% of them present only once. Sequencing used PBMCs. The receptor set was obtained from a human donor in good health (CMV status not recorded). Some clones in this sample may be carry-over from other donors' samples.

This clonotype was seen many times. The rearrangement uses TRBV27 and TRBJ1-2; D ambiguous. Germline V CDR1 and CDR2: MNHEY, SMNVEV (reference sequence). Trimming stripped 6 bases from V and 2 bases from J, with 22 bases between. CDR3 length equals 17 residues. Here the CDR3 DNA reads TGTGCCAGCAGAACTTACTCACCCTCGGATAAGAACTATGGCTACACCTTC. Its protein product is CASRTYSPSDKNYGYTF.

This clonotype came up many times. CDR3 sequence: CASANRGWNTEAFF. Written as DNA, the CDR3 is TGTGCCTCGGCAAACAGGGGTTGGAACACTGAAGCTTTCTTT. The chain has TRBV6-5 and TRBJ1-1, with TRBD1 identical over 7 bases. This CDR3 contains 14 residues. The V gene end was trimmed by 11 bases and the J gene end by 1 base; junction bases not matched to a gene: 10. The germline V gene has CDR1 MNHEY and CDR2 SVGAGI.